Shown below are 5 T cell receptor beta chains from a single sample sequenced in a study of regulatory T cells in long-lasting Graves disease. Time point here: newly diagnosed GD, antithyroid drugs for less than 3 months. Construction of the TCR library relied on RNA isolated from PBMCs. Investigators prepared the TCR beta libraries by applying iRepertoire HTBI primers and Arm-PCR of CDR3 regions. TCRdb independently ran MiXCR on the multiplex PCR reads; one entry per CDR3 protein. Among about 560,000 distinct CDR3 sequences listed, 16% were seen once. These sequences were also reported in another study, on T cells in Graves' hyperthyroidism and ophthalmopathy.

Sequenced here: peripheral blood mononuclear cells (PBMCs), sampled at new diagnosis, from a patient treated with antithyroid drugs. The receptors shown here come from a man aged 18 to 35 with Graves disease.

The gene calls are TRBV24-1 and TRBJ2-7; TRBD1 aligns across 7 bases. Germline loops: CDR1 KGHDR, CDR2 SFDVKD. This CDR3 has 16 amino acids. V lost 4 bases and J lost 0; bases outside the gene matches: 8. The CDR3 sequence: CATSDSDRANSYEQYF. The CDR3 nucleotides read TGTGCCACCAGTGACTCTGACAGGGCCAACTCCTACGAGCAGTACTTC.

This clonotype was recorded at least ten times. This chain uses TRBV10-2 with TRBJ2-7; D uncertain. This CDR3 spans 15 amino acids. Trimming stripped 2 bases from V and 3 bases from J, with 14 bases between. Germline lookup yields CDR1 WSHSY and CDR2 SAAADI. CDR3 residues: CASSEDPGGSYEQYF. The CDR3 DNA reads TGCGCCAGCAGTGAGGACCCCGGCGGAAGCTACGAGCAGTACTTC.

This clonotype was seen only a few times. The CDR3 protein is CSVRTGGVAEAFF. The CDR3 bases are TGCAGCGTTAGGACAGGGGGCGTAGCTGAAGCTTTCTTT. The chain joins TRBV29-1 to TRBJ1-1; TRBD1 agrees at 11 bases. Trimming removed 5 bases from V and 6 bases from J; junction bases left unmatched: 5. The CDR3 length is 13 residues. CDR1 is SQVTM, CDR2 ANQGSEA, per germline. Full variable domain (outside the CDR3, taken from reference TRBV29-1 and TRBJ1-1): SAVISQKPSRDICQRGTSLTIQCQVDSQVTMMFWYRQQPGQSLTLIATANQGSEATYESGFVIDKFPISRPNLTFSTLTVSNMSPEDSSIYLCSVRTGGVAEAFFGQGTRLTVV.

This clonotype was counted ten times or more. This could be a read error, since a much larger clone is one nucleotide away. The chain combines TRBV27 with TRBJ2-5; D not resolved. The CDR3 sequence is 11 residues long. V was shortened by 6 bases and J by 1 base, with 3 bases between the two germline ends. Germline CDR1 MNHEY, CDR2 SMNVEV (reference sequence). The CDR3 is CASRAQETQYF. The CDR3 DNA reads TGTGCCAGCAGAGCCCAAGAGACCCAGTACTTC.

This chain joins TRBV10-3 and TRBJ2-6; D perhaps matches TRBD2 (5 bases). This CDR3 region has 15 residues. The V and J ends lost 6 bases and 0 bases respectively, with 9 bases between them. Germline loops: CDR1 ENHRY, CDR2 SYGVKD. CDR3 in amino acids: CAISRGNSGANVLTF. DNA of the CDR3: TGTGCCATCAGCCGAGGGAACTCTGGGGCCAACGTCCTGACTTTC.